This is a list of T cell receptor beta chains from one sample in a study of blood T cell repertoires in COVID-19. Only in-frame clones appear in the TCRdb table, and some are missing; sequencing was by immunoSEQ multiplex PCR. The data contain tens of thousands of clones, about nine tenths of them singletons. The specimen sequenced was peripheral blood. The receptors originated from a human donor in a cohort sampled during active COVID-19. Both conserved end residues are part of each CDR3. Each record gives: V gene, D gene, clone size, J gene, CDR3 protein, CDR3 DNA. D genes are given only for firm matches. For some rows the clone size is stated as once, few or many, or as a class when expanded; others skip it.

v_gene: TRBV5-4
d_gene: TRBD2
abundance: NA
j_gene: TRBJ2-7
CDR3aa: CASSHNSGRSSYEQYF
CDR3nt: TGTGCCAGCAGCCACAATAGCGGGAGAAGCTCCTACGAGCAGTACTTC

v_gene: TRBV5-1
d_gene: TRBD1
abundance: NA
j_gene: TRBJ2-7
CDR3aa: CASSFLLDRGLYEQYF
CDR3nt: TGCGCCAGCAGTTTTCTTCTCGACAGGGGGCTCTACGAGCAGTACTTC

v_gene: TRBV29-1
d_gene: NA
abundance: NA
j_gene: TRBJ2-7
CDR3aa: CSVLRVTRPYEQYF
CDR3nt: TGCAGCGTCTTGCGGGTGACCCGACCCTACGAGCAGTACTTC

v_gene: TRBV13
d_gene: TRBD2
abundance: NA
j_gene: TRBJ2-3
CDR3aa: CASQLAGGIGDTQYF
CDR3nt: TGTGCCAGCCAGCTAGCGGGGGGCATAGGAGATACGCAGTATTTT

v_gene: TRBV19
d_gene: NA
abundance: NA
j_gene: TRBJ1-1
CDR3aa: CASSIDWAEKAFF
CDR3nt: TGTGCCAGTAGTATAGATTGGGCAGAAAAGGCTTTCTTT

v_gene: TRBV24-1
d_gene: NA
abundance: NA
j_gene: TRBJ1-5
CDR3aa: CATSAGFSNQPQHF
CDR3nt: TGTGCCACCAGTGCGGGGTTTAGCAATCAGCCCCAGCATTTT

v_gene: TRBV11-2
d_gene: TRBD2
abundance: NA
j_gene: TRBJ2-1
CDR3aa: CASSLVLTGRGSNEQFF
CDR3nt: TGTGCCAGCAGCTTAGTCCTCACCGGGAGGGGTTCCAATGAGCAGTTCTTC

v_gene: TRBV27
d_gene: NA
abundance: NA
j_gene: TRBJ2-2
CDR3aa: CASTLFGLHTGELFF
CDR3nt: TGTGCCAGCACCCTTTTTGGACTGCACACCGGGGAGCTGTTTTTT

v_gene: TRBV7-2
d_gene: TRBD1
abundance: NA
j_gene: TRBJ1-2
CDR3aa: CASRYGDRVNGYTF
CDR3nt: TGTGCCAGCAGATATGGGGACAGGGTCAATGGCTACACCTTC

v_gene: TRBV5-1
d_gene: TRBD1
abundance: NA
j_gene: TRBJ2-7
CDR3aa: CASSSRQGASYEQYF
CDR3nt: TGCGCCAGCAGCAGCAGACAGGGAGCCTCCTACGAGCAGTACTTC

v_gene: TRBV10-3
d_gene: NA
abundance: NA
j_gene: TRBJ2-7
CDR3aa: CAISAGRGEQYF
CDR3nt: TGTGCCATCAGTGCTGGTAGGGGCGAGCAGTACTTC

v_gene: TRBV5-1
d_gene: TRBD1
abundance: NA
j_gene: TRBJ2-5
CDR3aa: CASSGQGALETQYF
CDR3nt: TGCGCCAGCAGTGGGCAGGGGGCCTTAGAGACCCAGTACTTC

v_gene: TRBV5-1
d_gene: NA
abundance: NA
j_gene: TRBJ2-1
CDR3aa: CASSLEGANEQFF
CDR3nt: TGCGCCAGCAGCTTGGAAGGGGCGAATGAGCAGTTCTTC

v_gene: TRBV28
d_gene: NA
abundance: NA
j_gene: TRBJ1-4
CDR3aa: CASRLYGGRSNEKLFF
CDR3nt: TGTGCCAGCAGACTATACGGGGGGCGATCTAATGAAAAACTGTTTTTT

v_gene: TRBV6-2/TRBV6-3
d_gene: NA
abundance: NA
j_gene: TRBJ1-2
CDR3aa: CASSYLTVFYGYTF
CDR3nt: TGTGCCAGCAGTTACCTGACAGTCTTCTATGGCTACACCTTC

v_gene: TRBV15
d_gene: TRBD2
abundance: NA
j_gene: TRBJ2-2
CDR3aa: CATSRGGNGGTGELFF
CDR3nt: TGTGCCACCAGCAGGGGAGGGAACGGGGGAACCGGGGAGCTGTTTTTT

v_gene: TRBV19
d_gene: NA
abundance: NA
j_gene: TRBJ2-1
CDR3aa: CVSSISQRSSYNEQFF
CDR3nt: TGTGTCAGTAGTATATCGCAGCGTAGCTCCTACAATGAGCAGTTCTTC

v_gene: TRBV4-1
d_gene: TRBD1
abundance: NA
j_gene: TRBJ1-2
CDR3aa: CASSQPKDRANYGYTF
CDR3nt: TGCGCCAGCAGCCAACCAAAGGACAGGGCTAACTATGGCTACACCTTC

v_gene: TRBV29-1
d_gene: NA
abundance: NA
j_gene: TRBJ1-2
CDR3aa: CSVDRVTGNNYGYTF
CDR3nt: TGCAGCGTTGATAGGGTTACAGGCAACAACTATGGCTACACCTTC

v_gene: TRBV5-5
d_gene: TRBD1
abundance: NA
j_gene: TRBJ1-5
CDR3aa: CASSLGGTGNQPQHF
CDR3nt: TGTGCCAGCAGCCTTGGAGGGACAGGGAATCAGCCCCAGCATTTT

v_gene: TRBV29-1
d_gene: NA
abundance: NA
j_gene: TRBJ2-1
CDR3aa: CSVEREVEFF
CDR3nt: TGCAGCGTTGAGAGGGAGGTGGAGTTCTTC

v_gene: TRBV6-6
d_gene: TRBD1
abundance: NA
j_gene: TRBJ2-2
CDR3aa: CASSSDRGSGELFF
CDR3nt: TGTGCCAGCAGTTCCGACAGGGGCTCCGGGGAGCTGTTTTTT

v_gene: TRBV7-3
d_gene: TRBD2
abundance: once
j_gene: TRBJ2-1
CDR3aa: CASSLNGLAGGGEQFF
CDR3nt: TGTGCCAGCAGCTTAAATGGACTAGCGGGAGGGGGTGAGCAGTTCTTC

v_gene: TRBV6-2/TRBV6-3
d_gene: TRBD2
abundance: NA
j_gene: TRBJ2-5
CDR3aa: CASSSSRLAGGFLQTQYF
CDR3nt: TGTGCCAGCAGTTCGTCCCGACTAGCGGGGGGCTTTCTACAGACCCAGTACTTC

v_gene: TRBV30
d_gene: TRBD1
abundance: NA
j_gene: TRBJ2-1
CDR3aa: CAWGTGRLGEQFF
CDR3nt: TGTGCCTGGGGGACAGGTCGGCTGGGTGAGCAGTTCTTC

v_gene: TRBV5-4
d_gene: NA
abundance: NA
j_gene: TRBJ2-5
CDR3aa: CASSAGDQETQYF
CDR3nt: TGTGCCAGCAGCGCGGGCGATCAAGAGACCCAGTACTTC

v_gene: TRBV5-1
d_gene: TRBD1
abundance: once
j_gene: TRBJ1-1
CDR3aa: CASSLDRGQTEAFF
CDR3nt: TGCGCCAGCAGCTTGGACAGGGGGCAAACTGAAGCTTTCTTT

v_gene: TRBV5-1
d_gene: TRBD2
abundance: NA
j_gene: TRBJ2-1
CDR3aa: CASSLELAGAYNEQFF
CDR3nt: TGCGCCAGCAGCTTGGAACTAGCGGGAGCCTACAATGAGCAGTTCTTC

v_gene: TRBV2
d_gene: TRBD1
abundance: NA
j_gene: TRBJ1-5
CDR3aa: CASSMGQLEQPQHF
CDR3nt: TGTGCCAGCAGTATGGGACAGTTGGAGCAGCCCCAGCATTTT

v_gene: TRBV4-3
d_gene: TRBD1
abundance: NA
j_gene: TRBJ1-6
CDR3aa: CASSQKTGDPSPLHF
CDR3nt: TGCGCCAGCAGCCAGAAGACAGGGGATCCATCACCCCTCCACTTT

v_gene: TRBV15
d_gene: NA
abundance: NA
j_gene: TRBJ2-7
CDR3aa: CATSRDRTENEQYF
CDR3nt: TGTGCCACCAGCAGAGACAGGACAGAAAACGAGCAGTACTTC

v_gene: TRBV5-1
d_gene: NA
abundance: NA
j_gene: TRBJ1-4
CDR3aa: CASSSQGWEKLFF
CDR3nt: TGCGCCAGCAGCTCACAGGGTTGGGAAAAACTGTTTTTT